This is a list of T cell receptor beta chains from one sample in a study of blood T cell repertoires in COVID-19. Sequencing used immunoSEQ multiplex PCR; TCRdb keeps in-frame clones, though not all of them. The sample consists of 260,000 or so clones, 80% to 90% of them appearing once. Sample: PBMCs or T cells enriched from blood (not recorded which). Receptors originate from a man younger than 35 who had recovered from COVID-19. Both conserved end residues are part of each CDR3.

j_call v_call cdr3_aa
TRBJ1-5 TRBV21-1 CARSGQGKLGSNQPQHF
TRBJ1-6 TRBV4-1 CASSQAFVHEDRDNSPLHF
TRBJ1-2 TRBV5-1 CASSLNLRGAGYTF
TRBJ1-2 TRBV19 CASTPGAGYTF
TRBJ2-3 TRBV18 CASSPRREADTQYF
TRBJ1-2 TRBV19 CASSIPSDSPNYGYTF
TRBJ1-2 TRBV30 CAWIGVKERDPYGYTF
TRBJ2-2 TRBV10-3 CAISETVARTGELFF
TRBJ1-6 TRBV4-1 CASSNTGPLNSPLHF
TRBJ2-2 TRBV28 CASSSYRANTGELFF
TRBJ2-7 TRBV9 CASSSSGDSPYEQYF
TRBJ1-2 TRBV5-1 CASSRTGSTNYGYTF
TRBJ2-3 TRBV5-1 CASSLVLAGAIDTQYF
TRBJ1-3 TRBV2 CASSPNRGVSGNTIYF
TRBJ2-3 TRBV3-1/TRBV3-2 CASSRQGGTDTQYF
TRBJ2-6 TRBV4-1 CASSHPRTGSSGANVLTF
TRBJ2-7 TRBV5-4 CASSLGIGTGGSGEQYF
TRBJ1-5 TRBV4-1 CASSQDPPEGQGYGQPQHF
TRBJ2-7 TRBV19 CASSGSTSGRFTYEQYF
TRBJ1-1 TRBV3-1/TRBV3-2 CASSQGGQNTEAFF
TRBJ2-7 TRBV18 CASSRETGRSSYEQYF
TRBJ2-2 TRBV5-6 CASSSTMNTGELFF
TRBJ1-6 TRBV19 CASSIGRVYSPLHF
TRBJ1-1 TRBV2 CASTTDSFLTEAFF
TRBJ2-1 TRBV30 CAWSVLNNEQFF
TRBJ2-7 TRBV7-2 CASSFSGTGGYEQYF
TRBJ2-1 TRBV7-9 CAGEGLGIYNEQFF
TRBJ1-4 TRBV7-9 CASSSRTGNEKLFF